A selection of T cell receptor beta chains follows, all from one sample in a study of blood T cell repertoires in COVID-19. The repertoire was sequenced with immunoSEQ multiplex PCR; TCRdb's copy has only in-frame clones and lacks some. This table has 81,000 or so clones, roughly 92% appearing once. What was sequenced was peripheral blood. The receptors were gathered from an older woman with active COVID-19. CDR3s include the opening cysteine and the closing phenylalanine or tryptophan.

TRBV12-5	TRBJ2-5	CASAPGTEVETQYF
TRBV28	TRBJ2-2	CASSLFPSGTSGGAWTGELFF
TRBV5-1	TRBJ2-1	CASSFSGSNEQFF
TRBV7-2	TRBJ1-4	CASSLIPMGATNEKLFF
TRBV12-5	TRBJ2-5	CASAPSGTSDWGTQYF
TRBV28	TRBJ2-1	CASIPNGLGSYNEQFF
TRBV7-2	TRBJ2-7	CASSFRDRYYEQYF
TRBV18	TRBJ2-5	CASSRSGPETQYF
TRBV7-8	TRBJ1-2	CASSLRGSAGNYGYTF
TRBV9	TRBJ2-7	CASSPRVAGYYEQYF
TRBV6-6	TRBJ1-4	CASSPHGVVNEKLFF